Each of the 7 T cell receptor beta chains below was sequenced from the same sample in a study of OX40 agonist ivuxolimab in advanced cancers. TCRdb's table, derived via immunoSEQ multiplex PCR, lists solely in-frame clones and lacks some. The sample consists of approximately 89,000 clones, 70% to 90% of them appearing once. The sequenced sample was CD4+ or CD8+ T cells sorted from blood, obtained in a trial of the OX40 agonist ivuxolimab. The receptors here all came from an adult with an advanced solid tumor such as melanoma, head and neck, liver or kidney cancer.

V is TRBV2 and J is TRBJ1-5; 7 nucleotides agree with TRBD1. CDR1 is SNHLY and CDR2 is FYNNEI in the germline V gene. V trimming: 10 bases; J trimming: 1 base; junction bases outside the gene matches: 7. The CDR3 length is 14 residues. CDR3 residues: CATRQGLSNQPQHF. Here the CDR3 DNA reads TGTGCCACCCGACAGGGACTGAGCAATCAGCCCCAGCATTTT.

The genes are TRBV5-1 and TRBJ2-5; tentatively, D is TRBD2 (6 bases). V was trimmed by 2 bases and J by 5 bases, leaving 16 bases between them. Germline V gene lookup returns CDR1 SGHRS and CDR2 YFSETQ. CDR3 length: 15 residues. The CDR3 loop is CASSFTSRTVETQYF. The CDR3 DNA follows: TGCGCCAGCAGCTTTACTAGCCGGACCGTGGAGACCCAGTACTTC.

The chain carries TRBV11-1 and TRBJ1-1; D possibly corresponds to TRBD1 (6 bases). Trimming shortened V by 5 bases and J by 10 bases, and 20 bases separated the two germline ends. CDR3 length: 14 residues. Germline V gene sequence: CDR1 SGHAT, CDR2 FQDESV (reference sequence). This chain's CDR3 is CASSPSSQGIGAFF. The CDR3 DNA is TGTGCCAGCAGCCCGAGCAGCCAGGGGATCGGAGCTTTCTTT.

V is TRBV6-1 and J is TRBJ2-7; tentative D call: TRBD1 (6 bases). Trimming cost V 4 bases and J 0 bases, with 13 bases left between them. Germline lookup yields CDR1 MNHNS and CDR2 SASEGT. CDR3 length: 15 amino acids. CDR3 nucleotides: TGTGCCAGCAGTGCCTGGGACACGAGCTCCTACGAGCAGTACTTC. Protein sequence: CASSAWDTSSYEQYF.

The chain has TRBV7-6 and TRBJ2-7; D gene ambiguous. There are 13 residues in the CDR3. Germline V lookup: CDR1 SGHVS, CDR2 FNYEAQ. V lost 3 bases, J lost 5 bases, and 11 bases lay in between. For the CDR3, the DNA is TGTGCCAGCAGCTTCACGGAAAGGGACGAGCAGTACTTC. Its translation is CASSFTERDEQYF.

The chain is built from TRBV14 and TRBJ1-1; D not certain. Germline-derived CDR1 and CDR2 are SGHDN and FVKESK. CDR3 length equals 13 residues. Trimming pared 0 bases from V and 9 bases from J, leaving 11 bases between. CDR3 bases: TGTGCCAGCAGCCAAGAGTTGGACGGCCAAGCTTTCTTT. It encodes CASSQELDGQAFF.

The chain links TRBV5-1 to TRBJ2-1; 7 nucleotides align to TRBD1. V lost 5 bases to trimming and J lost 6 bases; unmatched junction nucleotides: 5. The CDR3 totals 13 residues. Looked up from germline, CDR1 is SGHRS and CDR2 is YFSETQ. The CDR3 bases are TGCGCCAGCAGTACCCCAGGGGGCAATGAGCAGTTCTTC. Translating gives CASSTPGGNEQFF.